These 22 T cell receptor beta chains were all obtained from the same sample, sequenced in a study of blood T cell repertoires in COVID-19. Sequencing used immunoSEQ multiplex PCR; TCRdb keeps in-frame clones, though not all of them. The sample comprises about 180,000 clones, 88% of which are singletons, and around 9.5% rests with the top ten. The sample taken for sequencing was PBMCs or T cells enriched from blood (not recorded which). These TCRs come from a woman aged 18-30 years who had recovered from COVID-19.

The V gene is TRBV15, the J gene TRBJ1-5, with D tentatively TRBD1 (6 bases). Trimming took off 1 base at V and 4 bases at J, with 14 bases between the two ends. Per germline, CDR1 LNHNV and CDR2 YYDKDF (reference sequence). CDR3 length: 16 residues. CDR3: CATSRGPGGSNQPQHF. The CDR3 region has the DNA TGTGCCACCAGCAGAGGTCCGGGGGGCAGTAATCAGCCCCAGCATTTT.

The chain combines TRBV4-3 with TRBJ2-2; D perhaps matches TRBD1 (6 bases). Trimming took off 0 bases at V and 7 bases at J, with 21 bases between the two ends. Looked up from germline, CDR1 is LGHNA and CDR2 is YSLEER. This CDR3 spans 18 amino acids. In DNA form, the CDR3 reads TGCGCCAGCAGCCAAGAGGGCGCAGGGGATCCTGGGAGCGGGGAGCTGTTTTTT. Residues: CASSQEGAGDPGSGELFF.

V is TRBV6-6 and J is TRBJ2-1; maybe TRBD1 (6 bases). CDR1 is MNHNY, CDR2 SVGAGI, per germline (reference sequence). The CDR3 runs 13 residues. V lost 8 bases and J lost 1, with 9 bases in between. CDR3 residues: CASDQGSYNEQFF. In DNA, the CDR3 is TGTGCCAGCGACCAGGGGTCCTACAATGAGCAGTTCTTC.

The genes are TRBV2 and TRBJ2-6; possible D gene TRBD2, 5 bases. V dropped 9 bases and J dropped 5 bases, with 11 bases sitting between them. This CDR3 region has 13 residues. Germline assignment: CDR1 SNHLY and CDR2 FYNNEI. The CDR3 loop is CASYEGWANVLTF. CDR3 coding DNA: TGTGCCAGTTACGAGGGCTGGGCCAACGTCCTGACTTTC.

CDR3 in DNA: TGCGCCAGCAGCTTGGTGGGACAGGGAACCGGAAACACCATATATTTT. Translating gives CASSLVGQGTGNTIYF. The V call is TRBV5-1, the J call TRBJ1-3, with 9 bases matching TRBD1. The length of the CDR3 is 16 residues. J was trimmed by 4 bases and V by 0 bases; bases with no gene match: 5. Germline loops: CDR1 SGHRS, CDR2 YFSETQ.

The genes are TRBV5-1 and TRBJ1-2; the D gene is possibly TRBD1 (6 bases). The CDR3 extends over 13 amino acids. Germline V gene sequence: CDR1 SGHRS, CDR2 YFSETQ. V shed 4 bases and J shed 8 bases, with 15 bases lying between them. CDR3 amino acids: CASSTTWGQGYTF. The CDR3 nucleotides are TGCGCCAGCAGCACTACTTGGGGGCAAGGCTACACCTTC.

The chain employs TRBV5-4 and TRBJ2-3, with D maybe TRBD1 (5 bases). The CDR3 length is 15 residues. Looked up from germline, CDR1 is SGHNT and CDR2 is YYREEE (reference sequence). V was shortened by 1 base and J by 4 bases, with 13 bases between the two germline ends. CDR3 bases: TGTGCCAGCAGCTTGCCAGGGTCGGGTGCAGATACGCAGTATTTT. It translates to CASSLPGSGADTQYF.

The chain has TRBV6-5 and TRBJ1-2; TRBD1 matches 8 bases. After removal of 10 bases from V and 6 bases from J, the junction contained 4 bases not matched to a gene. In germline, CDR1 is MNHEY, CDR2 SVGAGI. This CDR3 region has 11 residues. The CDR3 sequence is CAMTGDDGYTF. The CDR3 coding sequence is TGTGCCATGACAGGGGATGATGGCTACACCTTC.

This chain joins TRBV9 and TRBJ2-1; 13 positions agree with TRBD2. V lost 3 bases to trimming and J lost 5 bases; unmatched junction nucleotides: 11. The CDR3 loop spans 18 amino acids. Germline assignment: CDR1 SGDLS and CDR2 YYNGEE. This chain's CDR3 is CASSEGVGTSGIDNEQFF. The CDR3 DNA is TGTGCCAGCAGCGAGGGGGTTGGGACTAGCGGGATAGACAATGAGCAGTTCTTC.

This chain connects TRBV7-2 to TRBJ2-3; perhaps TRBD2 as D (6 bases). Germline CDR1 reads SGHTA; CDR2 reads FQGNSA. CDR3 length: 16 residues. The V gene lost 5 bases and the J gene lost 1 base, with 16 bases spanning the gap. CDR3 nucleotides: TGTGCCAGCAGCCATTGGGTTAGCGGAGGCACAGATACGCAGTATTTT. This codes for CASSHWVSGGTDTQYF.

The chain has TRBV24-1 and TRBJ2-7, with 10 positions matching TRBD2. Germline V lookup: CDR1 KGHDR, CDR2 SFDVKD. This CDR3 region has 15 residues. After removal of 6 bases from V and 2 bases from J, the junction contained 6 bases not matched to a gene. CDR3 sequence (DNA): TGTGCCACCAGTAGTACTAGCGGGAATCCCTACGAGCAGTACTTC. Translation: CATSSTSGNPYEQYF.

This chain connects TRBV5-1 to TRBJ2-2; D is uncertain. The V and J ends lost 4 bases and 4 bases respectively, with 2 bases between them. The length of the CDR3 is 11 residues. Germline CDR1 is SGHRS and CDR2 is YFSETQ. The CDR3 sequence is CASSRTGELFF. The CDR3 DNA sequence: TGCGCCAGCAGCCGCACCGGGGAGCTGTTTTTT.

The sample holds one count of this clone. V and J are TRBV7-9 and TRBJ2-2; TRBD1 matches 7 bases. The CDR3 covers 16 residues. V dropped 5 bases and J dropped 0; count of bases not matched to a gene: 6. The germline V gene encodes CDR1 SEHNR and CDR2 FQNEAQ (reference sequence). The CDR3 loop is CASSPTDRANTGELFF. In DNA form, the CDR3 reads TGTGCCAGCAGCCCGACAGACAGGGCGAACACCGGGGAGCTGTTTTTT.

The sample holds many counts of this clone. The chain recombines TRBV4-1 with TRBJ2-1; a possible D gene is TRBD2 (6 bases). Trimming took 0 bases from V and 4 from J, leaving 10 bases between them. Germline V gives CDR1 MGHRA, CDR2 YSYEKL. The CDR3 runs to 15 residues. CDR3 DNA sequence: TGCGCCAGCAGCCAAGATCGGGACTTATACAATGAGCAGTTCTTC. Translation: CASSQDRDLYNEQFF.

The genes are TRBV10-3 and TRBJ1-1, with no clear D. Looked up from germline, CDR1 is ENHRY and CDR2 is SYGVKD. The CDR3 is made up of 16 amino acids. With 3 bases removed from V and 5 bases from J, the gap between germline ends came to 19 bases. CDR3 nucleotides: TGTGCCATCAGTGATCCCCAGGTGGGCGCGAAAACTGAAGCTTTCTTT. Its translation is CAISDPQVGAKTEAFF.

The genes are TRBV5-1 and TRBJ1-1, with TRBD1 identical over 9 bases. Looked up from germline, CDR1 is SGHRS and CDR2 is YFSETQ. CDR3 length: 15 residues. J gave up 1 base and V 3 bases, and 4 bases lay outside the gene matches. The CDR3 loop reads CASSSTTGGNTEAFF. The CDR3 coding sequence is TGCGCCAGCAGCTCTACGACAGGGGGGAACACTGAAGCTTTCTTT.

This chain joins TRBV5-8 and TRBJ1-6; D uncertain. CDR1 SGHTS and CDR2 YDEGEE come from the germline V gene. V was pared by 0 bases and J by 5 bases, with 12 bases between. CDR3 length: 16 residues. CDR3 in DNA: TGTGCCAGCAGCTTGGTTCCCTTGAGGAATAATTCACCCCTCCACTTT. As protein: CASSLVPLRNNSPLHF.

The V and J genes are TRBV18 and TRBJ2-6; the D is unclear. In germline, CDR1 is KGHSH, CDR2 LQKENI. The length of the CDR3 is 16 residues. The germline V and J ends were trimmed by 3 bases and 4 bases, with 13 bases remaining between them. CDR3 DNA sequence: TGTGCCAGCTCACCGGCCAGTTTAGCCGGGGCCAACGTCCTGACTTTC. Translated, it gives CASSPASLAGANVLTF.

This clone was recorded only once. The chain uses TRBV28 and TRBJ1-2; D may be TRBD1 (6 bases). The CDR3 length is 15 residues. The V end was cut by 4 bases, the J end by 10 bases, with 22 bases between. Germline V gene sequence: CDR1 MDHEN, CDR2 SYDVKM. CDR3 coding DNA: TGTGCCAGCAGTTATCCCAACAGGGCCTGGGATGACTACACCTTC. Protein product: CASSYPNRAWDDYTF.

The chain employs TRBV24-1 and TRBJ2-1; perhaps TRBD1 as D (6 bases). This CDR3 region has 16 residues. Looked up from germline, CDR1 is KGHDR and CDR2 is SFDVKD. V was cut by 4 bases and J by 7 bases, with 19 bases left in between. The CDR3: CATSDATGWSGNEQFF. CDR3 in DNA: TGTGCCACCAGTGACGCGACAGGATGGTCCGGGAATGAGCAGTTCTTC.

This clone turned up a few times. As DNA, the CDR3 is TGTGCCAGCAGTTTGGGGACAGGGGGCGGGTATGGCTACACCTTC. This codes for CASSLGTGGGYGYTF. J is TRBJ1-2 and V is TRBV27; 12 bases align to TRBD1. The germline V gene encodes CDR1 MNHEY and CDR2 SMNVEV (reference sequence). CDR3 length: 15 residues. The V and J ends lost 3 bases and 5 bases, in that order; junction bases with no gene match: 4.

The chain couples TRBV11-2 to TRBJ1-2; 7 bases line up with TRBD1. There are 14 residues in the CDR3. Germline lookup yields CDR1 SGHAT and CDR2 FQNNGV. J was trimmed by 2 bases and V by 5 bases; bases with no gene match: 5. The CDR3 is CASSLGQNNYGYTF. The CDR3 coding sequence is TGTGCCAGCAGCCTGGGACAGAACAACTATGGCTACACCTTC.